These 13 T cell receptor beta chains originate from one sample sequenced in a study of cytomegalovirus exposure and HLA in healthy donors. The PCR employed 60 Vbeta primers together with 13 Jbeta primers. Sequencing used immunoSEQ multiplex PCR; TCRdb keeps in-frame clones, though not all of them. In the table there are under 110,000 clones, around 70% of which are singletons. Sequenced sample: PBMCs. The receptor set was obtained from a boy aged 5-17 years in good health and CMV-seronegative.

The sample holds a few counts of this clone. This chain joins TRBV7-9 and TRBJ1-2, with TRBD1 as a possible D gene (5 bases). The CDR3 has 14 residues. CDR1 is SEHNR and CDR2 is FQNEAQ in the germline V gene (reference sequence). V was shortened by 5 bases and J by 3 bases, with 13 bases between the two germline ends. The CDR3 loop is CASSRLTDHYGYTF. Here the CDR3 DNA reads TGTGCCAGCAGCCGTTTGACAGACCACTATGGCTACACCTTC. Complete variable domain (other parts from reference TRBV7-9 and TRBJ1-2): DTGVSQNPRHKITKRGQNVTFRCDPISEHNRLYWYRQTLGQGPEFLTYFQNEAQLEKSRLLSDRFSAERPKGSFSTLEIQRTEQGDSAMYLCASSRLTDHYGYTFGSGTRLTVV.

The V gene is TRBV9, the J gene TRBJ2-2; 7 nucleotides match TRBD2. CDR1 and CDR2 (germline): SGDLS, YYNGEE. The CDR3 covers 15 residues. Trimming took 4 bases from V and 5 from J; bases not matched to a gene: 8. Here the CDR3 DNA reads TGTGCCAGCAGCTGGGGGGGGGATCTTACCGGGGAGCTGTTTTTT. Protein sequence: CASSWGGDLTGELFF.

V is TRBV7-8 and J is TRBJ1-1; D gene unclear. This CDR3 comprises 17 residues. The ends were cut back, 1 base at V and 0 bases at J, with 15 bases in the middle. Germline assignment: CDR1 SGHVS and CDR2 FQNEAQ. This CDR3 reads CASSLVWRQQLNTEAFF. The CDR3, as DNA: TGTGCCAGCAGCTTAGTATGGCGGCAGCAACTGAACACTGAAGCTTTCTTT.

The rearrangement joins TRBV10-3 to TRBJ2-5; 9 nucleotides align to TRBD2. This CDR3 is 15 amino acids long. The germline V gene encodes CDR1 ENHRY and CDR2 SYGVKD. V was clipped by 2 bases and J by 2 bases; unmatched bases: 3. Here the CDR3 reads CAISEGGGAQETQYF. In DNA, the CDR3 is TGTGCCATCAGTGAGGGCGGGGGGGCTCAAGAGACCCAGTACTTC.

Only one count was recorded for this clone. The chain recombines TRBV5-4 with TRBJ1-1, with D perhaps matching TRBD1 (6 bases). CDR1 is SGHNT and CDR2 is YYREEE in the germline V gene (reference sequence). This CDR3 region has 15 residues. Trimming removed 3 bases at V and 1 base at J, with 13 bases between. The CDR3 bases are TGTGCCAGCAGCTCACCAGGACAGCCGAACACTGAAGCTTTCTTT. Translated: CASSSPGQPNTEAFF.

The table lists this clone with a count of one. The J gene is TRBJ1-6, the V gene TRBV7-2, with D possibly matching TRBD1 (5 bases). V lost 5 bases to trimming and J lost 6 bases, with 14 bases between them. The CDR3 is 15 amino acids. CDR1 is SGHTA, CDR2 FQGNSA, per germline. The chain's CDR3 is CASSPWQGSNSPLHF. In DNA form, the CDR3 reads TGTGCCAGCAGCCCCTGGCAGGGAAGTAATTCACCCCTCCACTTT.

The CDR3 here is CASSKTGGRNTGELFF. The CDR3 DNA reads as TGTGCCAGTAGTAAAACAGGGGGCCGGAACACCGGGGAGCTGTTTTTT. The chain uses TRBV19 and TRBJ2-2; TRBD1 matches 9 bases. CDR1 is LNHDA, CDR2 SQIVND, per germline (reference sequence). The CDR3 sequence is 16 residues long. V was pared by 4 bases and J by 1 base, with 4 bases of the junction left unmatched.

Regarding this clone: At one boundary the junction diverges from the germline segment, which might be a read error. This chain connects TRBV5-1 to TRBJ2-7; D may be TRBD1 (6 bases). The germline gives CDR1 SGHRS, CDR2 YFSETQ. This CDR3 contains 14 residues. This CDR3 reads CAGSPTDSSYEQYF. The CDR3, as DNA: TGCGCCGGCAGCCCTACGGACAGCTCCTACGAGCAGTACTTC.

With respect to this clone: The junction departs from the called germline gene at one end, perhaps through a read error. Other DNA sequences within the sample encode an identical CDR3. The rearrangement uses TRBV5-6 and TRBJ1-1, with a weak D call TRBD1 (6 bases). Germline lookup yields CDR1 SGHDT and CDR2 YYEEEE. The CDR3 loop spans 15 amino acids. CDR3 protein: CASSPLTGVNTEAFF. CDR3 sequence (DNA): TGTGCCAGCAGCCCCCTGACAGGAGTGAACACTGAAGCTTTCTTC. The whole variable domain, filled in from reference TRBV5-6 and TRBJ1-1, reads DAGVTQSPTHLIKTRGQQVTLRCSPKSGHDTVSWYQQALGQGPQFIFQYYEEEERQRGNFPDRFSGHQFPNYSSELNVNALLLGDSALYLCASSPLTGVNTEAFFGQGTRLTVV.

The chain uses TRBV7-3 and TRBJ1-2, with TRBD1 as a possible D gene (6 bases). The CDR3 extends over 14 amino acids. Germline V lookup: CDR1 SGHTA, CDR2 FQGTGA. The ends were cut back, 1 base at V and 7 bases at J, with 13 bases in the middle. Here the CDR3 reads CASSLNRAGAGYTF. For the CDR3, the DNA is TGTGCCAGCAGCTTAAACAGGGCAGGGGCTGGCTACACCTTC.

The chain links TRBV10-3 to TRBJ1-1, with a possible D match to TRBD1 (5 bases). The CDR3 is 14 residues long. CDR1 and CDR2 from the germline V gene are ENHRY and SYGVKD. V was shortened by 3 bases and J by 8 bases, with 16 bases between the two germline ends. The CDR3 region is CAISDGQGWSEAFF. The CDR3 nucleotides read TGTGCCATCAGTGATGGGCAGGGCTGGTCCGAAGCTTTCTTT.

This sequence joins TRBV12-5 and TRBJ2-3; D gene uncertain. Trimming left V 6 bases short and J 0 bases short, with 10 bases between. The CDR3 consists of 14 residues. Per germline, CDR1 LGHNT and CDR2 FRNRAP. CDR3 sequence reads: CASGASSSTDTQYF. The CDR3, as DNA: TGTGCTAGTGGCGCGAGCTCAAGCACAGATACGCAGTATTTT.

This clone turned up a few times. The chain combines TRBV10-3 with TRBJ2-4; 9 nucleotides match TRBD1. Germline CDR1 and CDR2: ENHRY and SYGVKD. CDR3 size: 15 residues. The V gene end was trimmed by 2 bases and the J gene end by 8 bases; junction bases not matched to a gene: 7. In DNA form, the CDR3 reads TGTGCCATCAGTGAGGCTTGGGACAGGGCCCACATTCAGTACTTC. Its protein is CAISEAWDRAHIQYF.